The 25 T cell receptor beta chains in this list originate from one sample, sequenced in a study of PD-1 blockade in classical Hodgkin lymphoma. Libraries were prepared by immunoSEQ multiplex PCR; TCRdb keeps only in-frame clonotypes and omits some of them. The sample carries 100,000 or so clones, roughly 89% recorded once. Time point defined: cycle 4 day 1 (C4D1), after more than five weeks of nivolumab. All patients experienced relapse after autologous stem cell transplantation, and brentuximab vedotin exposure was variable. This specimen consisted of peripheral blood mononuclear cells (PBMCs), obtained before the fourth cycle of nivolumab. The receptors here all came from a human donor with classical Hodgkin lymphoma.

This chain uses TRBV19 with TRBJ1-4; D call uncertain. Germline CDR1 and CDR2: LNHDA and SQIVND (reference sequence). V lost 4 bases and J 0 bases, leaving 9 bases between the germline ends. The CDR3 is 15 residues long. The CDR3 coding sequence is TGTGCCAGTAGTAGCCAGGATACAACTAATGAAAAACTGTTTTTT. The encoded protein is CASSSQDTTNEKLFF.

This sequence joins TRBV4-1 and TRBJ2-7; D might be TRBD1 (6 bases). The germline V and J ends were trimmed by 0 bases and 0 bases, with 12 bases remaining between them. The CDR3 spans 16 residues. CDR1 is MGHRA, CDR2 YSYEKL, per germline. CDR3 coding DNA: TGCGCCAGCAGCCAAGAGGGGACACCCCGCTCCTACGAGCAGTACTTC. Amino acids: CASSQEGTPRSYEQYF.

This clone was seen just once. CDR3 protein: CASSILAGVPDEQFF. CDR3 bases: TGTGCCAGTAGTATTTTAGCGGGAGTTCCTGATGAGCAGTTCTTC. The chain has TRBV19 and TRBJ2-1; 9 positions agree with TRBD2. Germline lookup yields CDR1 LNHDA and CDR2 SQIVND (reference sequence). Germline trimming cut 3 bases from V and 8 bases from J; bases unmatched to any gene: 8. This CDR3 is built from 15 residues.

The CDR3 loop is CASSLAGQPGELFF. In DNA form, the CDR3 reads TGTGCCAGCAGTTTAGCGGGACAACCCGGGGAGCTGTTTTTT. The rearrangement uses TRBV27 and TRBJ2-2; D is tentatively TRBD1 or TRBD2 (6 bases each). The V end was cut by 2 bases, the J end by 6 bases, with 10 bases between. The length of the CDR3 is 14 residues. CDR1 MNHEY and CDR2 SMNVEV come from the germline V gene (reference sequence).

This chain joins TRBV5-1 and TRBJ2-7; D is perhaps TRBD1 or TRBD2 (5 bases each). Trimming took 0 bases from V and 4 from J, leaving 11 bases between them. The CDR3 runs 14 residues. Germline CDR1 reads SGHRS; CDR2 reads YFSETQ. The CDR3 sequence: CASSLVGTPYEQYF. CDR3 DNA sequence: TGCGCCAGCAGCTTGGTAGGGACCCCATACGAGCAGTACTTC.

J is TRBJ2-5 and V is TRBV6-5; 7 bases map to TRBD2. The V gene end was trimmed by 2 bases and the J gene end by 5 bases; junction bases not matched to a gene: 5. The CDR3 is 14 amino acids. The germline V gene encodes CDR1 MNHEY and CDR2 SVGAGI. For the CDR3, the DNA is TGTGCCAGCAGTTACCAGGGAGGGCGGGAGACCCAGTACTTC. Translation: CASSYQGGRETQYF.

The V call is TRBV6-5, the J call TRBJ1-1, with D tentatively TRBD1 (6 bases). The ends were cut back, 2 bases at V and 0 bases at J, with 13 bases in the middle. The CDR3 consists of 16 residues. Germline V gene data show CDR1 as MNHEY and CDR2 as SVGAGI. This CDR3 reads CASSYPRGGVNTEAFF. In DNA form, the CDR3 reads TGTGCCAGCAGTTACCCCAGGGGCGGGGTGAACACTGAAGCTTTCTTT.

This clone was seen once. CDR3 DNA: TGTGCCAGCAGCCAAGTTAGCCGCGACGAGCAGTACTTC. Amino acid sequence: CASSQVSRDEQYF. The V and J genes are TRBV7-2 and TRBJ2-7; D is ambiguous. Per germline, CDR1 SGHTA and CDR2 FQGNSA. There are 13 residues in the CDR3. Trimming took off 5 bases at V and 5 bases at J, with 13 bases between the two ends.

This chain links TRBV5-6 with TRBJ2-1; the D is unclear. CDR1 SGHDT and CDR2 YYEEEE come from the germline V gene. V was shortened by 2 bases and J by 5 bases, with 8 bases between the two germline ends. The CDR3 is made up of 13 amino acids. CDR3 DNA: TGTGCCAGCAGCTTTGCCCGAGACAATGAGCAGTTCTTC. Translated, it gives CASSFARDNEQFF.

The chain couples TRBV5-1 to TRBJ2-7; 9 positions match TRBD1. Germline lookup yields CDR1 SGHRS and CDR2 YFSETQ. V dropped 4 bases and J dropped 3; count of bases not matched to a gene: 5. CDR3 length: 14 residues. The DNA for the CDR3 is TGCGCCAGCAGCGGGGGACAGGGATTCTACGAGCAGTACTTC. This codes for CASSGGQGFYEQYF.

J is TRBJ1-1 and V is TRBV28; TRBD1 might be the D (5 bases). The germline gives CDR1 MDHEN, CDR2 SYDVKM. This CDR3 has 22 residues. Trimming removed 9 bases from V and 1 base from J, with 39 bases in between. The CDR3 loop reads CASFPSRVSLFNPFVTNTEAFF. The CDR3 DNA is TGTGCCAGTTTCCCCTCCAGGGTGAGCCTGTTTAACCCTTTTGTTACGAACACTGAAGCTTTCTTT.

The rearrangement links TRBV29-1 to TRBJ2-1; 10 nucleotides align to TRBD2. J lost 7 bases, V lost 0 bases, and 9 bases had no gene match. The CDR3 length is 16 residues. Germline V lookup: CDR1 SQVTM, CDR2 ANQGSEA. The CDR3 reads CSVEDGLLAGPNEQFF. The CDR3 DNA reads TGCAGCGTTGAAGATGGCCTACTAGCGGGGCCGAATGAGCAGTTCTTC.

The V call is TRBV10-3, the J call TRBJ1-1, with a tentative D call TRBD1 (5 bases). Trimming took 2 bases from V and 0 from J, leaving 10 bases between them. There are 15 residues in the CDR3. Germline lookup yields CDR1 ENHRY and CDR2 SYGVKD. CDR3 DNA sequence: TGTGCCATCAGTGAGGGGGGTGTAATGAACACTGAAGCTTTCTTT. Translated: CAISEGGVMNTEAFF.

The chain recombines TRBV12-5 with TRBJ1-5; D is uncertain. Trimming took 0 bases from V and 8 from J, leaving 5 bases between them. This CDR3 region has 12 residues. The germline gives CDR1 LGHNT, CDR2 FRNRAP. The DNA for the CDR3 is TGTGCTAGTGGTTTGGTGACCAAGCCCCAGCATTTT. Protein product: CASGLVTKPQHF.

This clone was seen more than once but under ten times. The chain links TRBV5-1 to TRBJ2-3; TRBD2 aligns across 7 bases. With V trimmed by 2 bases and J by 6 bases, 12 bases remained unmatched. The germline gives CDR1 SGHRS, CDR2 YFSETQ. This CDR3 has 16 amino acids. The CDR3 nucleotides are TGCGCCAGCAGCTTCTTAGCGGGCGGCAATTCTGATACGCAGTATTTT. Its protein product is CASSFLAGGNSDTQYF.

V is TRBV28 and J is TRBJ2-7; 9 nucleotides agree with TRBD1. Germline trimming cut 5 bases from V and 1 base from J; bases unmatched to any gene: 9. This CDR3 is 16 amino acids long. Per the germline V gene, CDR1 is MDHEN and CDR2 is SYDVKM. The CDR3 sequence is CASSTPRDRASYEQYF. The CDR3 DNA follows: TGTGCCAGCAGTACCCCACGGGACAGGGCTTCCTACGAGCAGTACTTC.

The chain recombines TRBV29-1 with TRBJ1-1; 9 positions match TRBD1. CDR3 length equals 14 residues. Germline V gene sequence: CDR1 SQVTM, CDR2 ANQGSEA. Here the CDR3 reads CSSGVGTGSTEAFF. DNA for the CDR3: TGCAGTTCTGGAGTAGGGACAGGGTCCACTGAAGCTTTCTTT.

The V gene is TRBV30, the J gene TRBJ2-7, with unresolved D. The CDR3 consists of 10 residues. Germline lookup yields CDR1 GTSNPN and CDR2 SVGIG (reference sequence). With 1 base removed from V and 6 bases from J, the gap between germline ends came to 4 bases. The DNA for the CDR3 is TGTGCCTGGAGTGGAGTCGAGCAGTACTTC. Translation: CAWSGVEQYF.

The chain combines TRBV6-6 with TRBJ2-2; TRBD1 is a possible D gene (5 bases). The CDR3 is 13 residues long. With 5 bases removed from V and 2 bases from J, the gap between germline ends came to 6 bases. CDR1 and CDR2 (germline): MNHNY, SVGAGI (reference sequence). The CDR3 nucleotides read TGTGCCAGCAGTCGGACAAACACCGGGGAGCTGTTTTTT. It specifies CASSRTNTGELFF.

This chain connects TRBV27 to TRBJ2-3, with a weak D call TRBD2 (5 bases). V gave up 2 bases and J gave up 1 base, with 10 bases separating them. Germline V gives CDR1 MNHEY, CDR2 SMNVEV (reference sequence). The CDR3 runs 15 residues. The CDR3 reads CASSLGLGGTDTQYF. In DNA, the CDR3 is TGTGCCAGCAGTTTAGGTCTCGGGGGCACAGATACGCAGTATTTT.

This chain connects TRBV2 to TRBJ2-7; maybe TRBD2 (6 bases). The V and J ends lost 7 bases and 4 bases respectively, with 8 bases between them. In germline, CDR1 is SNHLY, CDR2 FYNNEI. The CDR3 spans 11 residues. The DNA for the CDR3 is TGTGCCAGCAATGGAGGGTACGAGCAGTACTTC. It specifies CASNGGYEQYF.

This chain connects TRBV15 to TRBJ1-1; no reliable D call. Germline V gene lookup returns CDR1 LNHNV and CDR2 YYDKDF (reference sequence). CDR3 length equals 13 residues. Trimming pared 1 base from V and 3 bases from J, leaving 6 bases between. CDR3 loop: CATSRGVDTEAFF. The CDR3 nucleotides are TGTGCCACCAGCAGAGGGGTAGACACTGAAGCTTTCTTT.

A single count supports this clone. The rearrangement joins TRBV10-3 to TRBJ2-3, with TRBD2 identical over 14 bases. V gave up 4 bases and J gave up 0 bases; unmatched junction bases: 12. The length of the CDR3 is 20 residues. Germline values: CDR1 ENHRY, CDR2 SYGVKD. In nucleotides, the CDR3 is TGTGCCATCAGTGGGGGCCCGGGACTAGCGGGAGACCTAAGCACAGATACGCAGTATTTT. Residues: CAISGGPGLAGDLSTDTQYF.

This chain links TRBV29-1 with TRBJ2-1, with 7 bases matching TRBD2. Germline CDR1 and CDR2: SQVTM and ANQGSEA. V was clipped by 6 bases and J by 5 bases; unmatched bases: 13. The CDR3 sequence is 15 residues long. In nucleotides, the CDR3 is TGCAGCGTCCGAATGGGGCTAGCGGTAAACAATGAGCAGTTCTTC. This translates into CSVRMGLAVNNEQFF.

The chain recombines TRBV27 with TRBJ2-3; D is possibly TRBD2 (6 bases). Trimming took off 3 bases at V and 6 bases at J, with 13 bases between the two ends. CDR1 is MNHEY and CDR2 is SMNVEV in the germline V gene (reference sequence). The CDR3 runs 14 residues. CDR3 coding DNA: TGTGCCAGCAGTTTTGTCCTAGCGTCTGATACGCAGTATTTT. Residues: CASSFVLASDTQYF.